This T cell receptor (beta chain) was recovered during a study of T cells after yellow fever vaccination. This clonotype showed up many times. Its matching antigen is unknown. The CDR3 totals 14 residues. V was pared by 3 bases and J by 5 bases, with 4 bases of the junction left unmatched. Germline values: CDR1 SGDLS, CDR2 YYNGEE. Regarding the study as a whole: In FACS-sorted repertoires, abundant clonotypes from the bulk population could appear as contaminants.

From the 5' RACE reads, TCRdb called clonotypes with MiXCR, one entry per CDR3 protein. Counted here are a few hundred thousand distinct CDR3 sequences, about 3.5% occurring once; the ten biggest clones make up 23%. The source is a man aged 18-30 years who received the YFV17D yellow fever vaccine. This specimen was PBMCs, taken on the day of the yellow fever booster vaccination. The rearrangement uses TRBV9 and TRBJ2-5, with 10 bases lining up with TRBD1. This chain's CDR3 is CASSAGQGRETQYF. The CDR3 DNA is TGTGCCAGCAGCGCGGGACAGGGGAGGGAGACCCAGTACTTC.